These 18 T cell receptor beta chains originate from one sample sequenced in a study of blood T cell repertoires in COVID-19. Using immunoSEQ multiplex PCR, the repertoire was profiled, and TCRdb retains in-frame clones only, with some absent. The sample lists approximately 440,000 clones; 90% were seen once. Sequenced material: PBMCs or T cells enriched from blood (not recorded which). Source of these receptors: a man between 18 and 35 years old who had recovered from COVID-19.

The rearrangement uses TRBV7-8 and TRBJ1-1; D uncertain. Germline V gene sequence: CDR1 SGHVS, CDR2 FQNEAQ. CDR3 length: 13 amino acids. V was shortened by 10 bases and J by 0 bases, with 12 bases between the two germline ends. The CDR3 DNA follows: TGTGCCACCCGTGGCACCCTGAACACTGAAGCTTTCTTT. It encodes CATRGTLNTEAFF.

This chain links TRBV19 with TRBJ2-1; a weak D match, TRBD1 (6 bases). V was trimmed by 4 bases and J by 9 bases, leaving 13 bases between them. The CDR3 extends over 13 amino acids. Germline CDR1 LNHDA, CDR2 SQIVND (reference sequence). CDR3 nucleotide sequence: TGTGCCAGTAGTAGGGGGCCAGTGGCTGAGCAGTTCTTC. Protein product: CASSRGPVAEQFF.

In DNA form, the CDR3 reads TGCGCCAGCGGAGGGACTCTCGATGGAAGGCAGTTCTTC. Its translation is CASGGTLDGRQFF. The chain recombines TRBV10-1 with TRBJ2-1, with a tentative D call TRBD2 (6 bases). Germline CDR1 reads WNHNN; CDR2 reads SYGVQD (reference sequence). Trimming left V 8 bases short and J 12 bases short, with 20 bases between. CDR3 length: 13 residues.

The V and J genes are TRBV9 and TRBJ2-7, with 8 bases identical to TRBD1. The CDR3 extends over 15 amino acids. V was pared by 4 bases and J by 3 bases, with 9 bases of the junction left unmatched. In germline, CDR1 is SGDLS, CDR2 YYNGEE. The CDR3 protein is CASSQGTGLRYEQYF. As DNA, the CDR3 is TGTGCCAGCAGCCAAGGGACAGGTCTCCGCTACGAGCAGTACTTC. Full variable domain (missing parts from reference TRBV9 and TRBJ2-7): DSGVTQTPKHLITATGQRVTLRCSPRSGDLSVYWYQQSLDQGLQFLIQYYNGEERAKGNILERFSAQQFPDLHSELNLSSLELGDSALYFCASSQGTGLRYEQYFGPGTRLTVT.

This CDR3 reads CATCPDRGDTEAFF. The CDR3 coding sequence is TGTGCCACCTGCCCGGACAGGGGTGACACTGAAGCTTTCTTT. This chain links TRBV15 with TRBJ1-1; 9 bases map to TRBD1. CDR1 and CDR2 (germline): LNHNV, YYDKDF (reference sequence). This CDR3 spans 14 amino acids. The trim removed 8 bases at V and 3 bases at J, leaving 7 bases unmatched.

V is TRBV6-6 and J is TRBJ2-7; 13 nucleotides align to TRBD2. The CDR3 spans 18 residues. Germline V gene data show CDR1 as MNHNY and CDR2 as SVGAGI (reference sequence). The trim removed 5 bases at V and 3 bases at J, leaving 13 bases unmatched. The CDR3 DNA is TGTGCCAGCAGTCAAACCAATATAGGACTAGCGGGAGACTACGAGCAGTACTTC. This codes for CASSQTNIGLAGDYEQYF.

The CDR3 loop reads CASSFTSGRVSGANVLTF. The CDR3 coding sequence is TGTGCCAGCAGTTTTACGAGCGGGAGGGTGTCTGGGGCCAACGTCCTGACTTTC. V gene TRBV27 combines with J gene TRBJ2-6; 10 bases agree with TRBD2. The CDR3 consists of 18 residues. The V gene end was trimmed by 3 bases and the J gene end by 1 base; junction bases not matched to a gene: 6. Germline CDR1 reads MNHEY; CDR2 reads SMNVEV (reference sequence). Full variable domain (missing parts from reference TRBV27 and TRBJ2-6): EAQVTQNPRYLITVTGKKLTVTCSQNMNHEYMSWYRQDPGLGLRQIYYSMNVEVTDKGDVPEGYKVSRKEKRNFPLILESPSPNQTSLYFCASSFTSGRVSGANVLTFGAGSRLTVL.

The J gene is TRBJ2-1, the V gene TRBV28, with 9 positions matching TRBD2. Germline assignment: CDR1 MDHEN and CDR2 SYDVKM. V lost 6 bases, J lost 6 bases, and 9 bases stayed unmatched. The CDR3 runs to 15 residues. CDR3 DNA sequence: TGTGCCAGCAGCCGCCTGGGCGGGAGGGCCAATGAGCAGTTCTTC. It translates to CASSRLGGRANEQFF. The full variable domain, in which reference TRBV28 and TRBJ2-1 provide the parts outside the CDR3, is DVKVTQSSRYLVKRTGEKVFLECVQDMDHENMFWYRQDPGLGLRLIYFSYDVKMKEKGDIPEGYSVSREKKERFSLILESASTNQTSMYLCASSRLGGRANEQFFGPGTRLTVL.

V and J are TRBV6-5 and TRBJ2-7; 9 nucleotides match TRBD1. CDR1 is MNHEY, CDR2 SVGAGI, per germline. The CDR3 consists of 13 residues. The J segment lost 7 bases and the V segment lost 10 bases, leaving 11 bases of the junction unmatched. The CDR3 DNA is TGTGCCACCGAGTGGACAGGGGCTGGGGAGCAGTACTTC. As protein: CATEWTGAGEQYF.

The chain employs TRBV3-1 (or the pseudogene TRBV3-2) and TRBJ2-1; the match to TRBD1 covers 9 bases. There are 12 residues in the CDR3. V was clipped by 1 base and J by 15 bases; unmatched bases: 4. Germline V gene sequence: CDR1 LGHDT, CDR2 YNNKEL (reference sequence). CDR3 DNA: TGTGCCAGCAGCCAAGCGGACAGGGGAGGGTTCTTC. This encodes CASSQADRGGFF.

A word on this clone: Within the sample, other DNA sequences also encode this same CDR3. The rearrangement links TRBV5-6 to TRBJ1-3; the D gene is possibly TRBD1 (6 bases). Germline V gene data show CDR1 as SGHDT and CDR2 as YYEEEE. V was clipped by 1 base and J by 3 bases, with 8 bases between them. The CDR3 runs to 14 residues. CDR3 nucleotides: TGTGCCAGCAGCTTGCAGGGGAGTGGAAACACCATATATTTT. Its translation is CASSLQGSGNTIYF. The full variable domain, in which reference TRBV5-6 and TRBJ1-3 provide the parts outside the CDR3, is DAGVTQSPTHLIKTRGQQVTLRCSPKSGHDTVSWYQQALGQGPQFIFQYYEEEERQRGNFPDRFSGHQFPNYSSELNVNALLLGDSALYLCASSLQGSGNTIYFGEGSWLTVV.

The chain carries TRBV5-1 and TRBJ1-3; perhaps TRBD1 as D (5 bases). Trimming took 5 bases from V and 0 from J, leaving 12 bases between them. The CDR3 sequence is 15 residues long. CDR1 and CDR2 from the germline V gene are SGHRS and YFSETQ. The CDR3 DNA reads as TGCGCCAGCAGGGCTGCGGGGGACTCTGGAAACACCATATATTTT. Translated: CASRAAGDSGNTIYF. Drawing the rest from reference TRBV5-1 and TRBJ1-3, the complete variable domain is KAGVTQTPRYLIKTRGQQVTLSCSPISGHRSVSWYQQTPGQGLQFLFEYFSETQRNKGNFPGRFSGRQFSNSRSEMNVSTLELGDSALYLCASRAAGDSGNTIYFGEGSWLTVV.

CDR3 sequence reads: CASSTGYYTEAFF. The CDR3 nucleotides read TGTGCCAGCTCTACAGGGTACTACACTGAAGCTTTCTTT. V is TRBV9 and J is TRBJ1-1; a possible D gene is TRBD1 (6 bases). Trimming removed 7 bases from V and 3 bases from J, with 13 bases in between. This CDR3 comprises 13 residues. Germline-derived CDR1 and CDR2 are SGDLS and YYNGEE.

The J gene is TRBJ2-5, the V gene TRBV5-6; 7 positions match TRBD2. The CDR3 consists of 13 residues. Germline-derived CDR1 and CDR2 are SGHDT and YYEEEE. V lost 2 bases and J lost 5; bases outside the gene matches: 3. The CDR3, as DNA: TGTGCCAGCAGCTTTATTAGCGGGGAGACCCAGTACTTC. Protein product: CASSFISGETQYF.

This rearrangement joins TRBV28 to TRBJ1-3; D is ambiguous. The ends were cut back, 5 bases at V and 0 bases at J, with 8 bases in the middle. This CDR3 has 14 residues. Germline V gives CDR1 MDHEN, CDR2 SYDVKM. CDR3 protein: CASSQIPSGNTIYF. Here the CDR3 DNA reads TGTGCCAGCAGTCAGATACCCTCTGGAAACACCATATATTTT.

The chain recombines TRBV19 with TRBJ1-5, with 8 bases identical to TRBD1. The CDR3 spans 16 residues. Looked up from germline, CDR1 is LNHDA and CDR2 is SQIVND (reference sequence). The J segment lost 3 bases and the V segment lost 2 bases, leaving 6 bases of the junction unmatched. The CDR3 reads CASSIYGTGHNQPQHF. In DNA, the CDR3 is TGTGCCAGTAGTATATACGGGACAGGTCACAATCAGCCCCAGCATTTT.

The gene calls are TRBV19 and TRBJ1-2; TRBD1 matches 10 bases. The germline V gene has CDR1 LNHDA and CDR2 SQIVND (reference sequence). V trimming: 2 bases; J trimming: 4 bases; junction bases outside the gene matches: 4. The CDR3 loop spans 15 amino acids. The CDR3 here is CASSISGTGVYGYTF. For the CDR3, the DNA is TGTGCCAGTAGTATATCCGGGACAGGGGTCTATGGCTACACCTTC.

J is TRBJ1-5 and V is TRBV7-2; 8 bases line up with TRBD1. V lost 2 bases, J lost 4 bases, and 4 bases stayed unmatched. CDR3 size: 15 residues. CDR1 is SGHTA and CDR2 is FQGNSA in the germline V gene. CDR3 residues: CASSLSGGLNQPQHF. CDR3 DNA sequence: TGTGCCAGCAGCTTATCAGGGGGCCTGAATCAGCCCCAGCATTTT.